Sequencing of this T cell receptor (beta chain) was carried out in a study of response to subunit inactivated influenza vaccine listed by TCRdb under 2018. Regarding the complete study: The study used deep quantitative T cell receptor repertoire profiling to track responses to a trivalent subunit inactivated influenza vaccine.

This clonotype has a count of ten or more. It lacks a known antigen. No base-level quality is on record; no much larger clone is a single base apart. The paper as a whole reports these results and caveats: The authors suggested that each seasonal influenza vaccination may recruit only a limited number of new T cells.

V trim: 3 bases; J trim: 9 bases; unmatched bases: 5. CDR3 length: 13 amino acids, cysteine to phenylalanine. Just the 39-base CDR3 DNA is kept, in frame starting at base 1. The germline V gene encodes CDR1 SGHVS and CDR2 FQNEAQ. The library relied on RT-PCR. The sample was run on an Illumina HiSeq 2500. The public reads were reprocessed in TCRdb via fastp at Q25 and MiXCR, keeping in-frame beta chains. Identical CDR3 proteins give one entry, which carries the most common genes and DNA. Present in this sample are 500,000 to 550,000 distinct CDR3 sequences, less than 25% of which were seen just once. Around 2.8% of the sample rests with the top ten. These records were also assigned to another study, of T cells expressing NK-cell markers. As described in the second report: 5'RACE template switching, by which a universal primer site and unique molecular identifiers were added, was used to make TCR beta cDNA libraries. Eight or nine donors provided sorted CD3+CD56+NKG2C+, CD3+CD56+NKG2C- and CD3+CD56-NKG2C+ T-cell subsets, whose TCR beta-chain repertoires were profiled. Of the eight sequenced donors, seven were found to be HCMV-seropositive and one was found to be HCMV-seronegative. To restrict sorting to alphabetaTCR-expressing T cells, an anti-gammadeltaTCR antibody was added in several experiments. In about 6 donors, the dominant CD3+CD56+NKG2C+ clonotypes were found to rank among the top 10 CD8+ clonotypes and to make up 1.0-7.0% of CD8+ T cells. Those dominant clonotypes were again the most abundant among CD3+CD56-NKG2C+ cells in four donors, at roughly 28.3-65%. Whether the expanded NKG2C-expressing T cell clones were specific for HCMV antigens remained unclear. Randomly selected healthy volunteers, three men and five women, were used as the eight sequenced donors. HCMV serostatus was determined by detecting HCMV-specific IgG in serum with a commercial ELISA kit. Peripheral blood mononuclear cells were isolated from blood by Ficoll density gradient centrifugation. CD4+ and CD8+ T cells were isolated from PBMC by magnetic immunoseparation with Miltenyi isolation kits. cDNA synthesis was primed from the TCR beta constant segment, followed by two successive PCR amplification steps. Libraries were sequenced as 2 x 150 bp reads on Illumina HiSeq 2000/2500, MiSeq or NextSeq. Reads were demultiplexed and grouped by UMI with MIGEC, and clonotypes were assembled and quantified with MiTCR. To exclude erroneous sequences, only TCR cDNA sequences supported by at least two reads were retained. The tcR package was used for downstream repertoire analysis, and clonotypes were matched across fractions by CDR3 nucleotide sequence plus V segment. Antigen specificity was annotated against VDJdb with VDJmatch, allowing one amino acid substitution in CDR3.

The receptor's source is a man between 50 and 59 years old who received an inactivated influenza vaccine. Donor details come from another sample of the same person, matched by shared clones. The V and J segments used are TRBV7-8 and TRBJ2-4; 7 bases in between match TRBD2. Sequencing was performed on CD4+ T cells sorted from PBMCs, taken less than 13 days after vaccination. The CDR3 reads CASSFGGEGIQYF. Read as DNA, the sequence is TGTGCCAGCAGCTTTGGGGGGGAGGGCATTCAGTACTTC.